This is a list of T cell receptor beta chains from one sample in a study of T cell responses to AZD1222 COVID-19 vaccine. Repertoires were generated with immunoSEQ multiplex PCR, while TCRdb's copy carries only in-frame clones and drops some. Of about 110,000 clones in the sample, about 81% are singletons; the top ten hold around 4.6%. The specimen was peripheral blood, collected on day 0 of AZD1222 vaccination. These receptors came from an adult in good health. CDR3s include the opening cysteine and the closing phenylalanine or tryptophan. A D gene is named only where the DNA matches it firmly. Expanded clones are given a class, and other clones once, few, many or no size at all.

D	J	V	size	DNA	CDR3
-	TRBJ2-3	TRBV7-9	once	TGTGCCAGCAGCGCGCCTAGCACAGATACGCAGTATTTT	CASSAPSTDTQYF
-	TRBJ1-2	TRBV5-5	-	TGTGCCAGCAGCTTACGGGGAAACTATGGCTACACCTTC	CASSLRGNYGYTF
-	TRBJ2-2	TRBV10-3	-	TGTGCCATCAGAAGGACTCATCTAGTGGCCGGGGAGCTGTTTTTT	CAIRRTHLVAGELFF
-	TRBJ1-4	TRBV10-2	-	TGCGCCAGCAGTGAAAACACTAATGAAAAACTGTTTTTT	CASSENTNEKLFF
TRBD2	TRBJ2-1	TRBV28	-	TGTGCCAGCACATTAGCGGGGGGGCCGAAGGGGCAGTTCTTC	CASTLAGGPKGQFF
-	TRBJ2-7	TRBV9	-	TGTGCCAGGGGGCTCCTCTCCTACGAGCAGTACTTC	CARGLLSYEQYF
-	TRBJ2-7	TRBV28	-	TGTGCCAGCAGAAACCCACTGGGCTACGAGCAGTACTTC	CASRNPLGYEQYF
-	TRBJ1-1	TRBV23-1	-	TGCGCCAGCAGTCAACCCACCGGCAGGGCCACTGAAGCTTTCTTT	CASSQPTGRATEAFF
TRBD1	TRBJ1-6	TRBV28	many	TGTGCCAGCAGTACCGGGACAGCAGAATCACCCCTCCACTTT	CASSTGTAESPLHF
-	TRBJ1-1	TRBV9	-	TGTGCCAGCAGCAGATCAACAGACCGGACGACTGAAGCTTTCTTT	CASSRSTDRTTEAFF
TRBD1	TRBJ2-7	TRBV7-2	-	TGTGCCAGCAGCGCCCGGGACAGGGGGCAATACGAGCAGTACTTC	CASSARDRGQYEQYF
TRBD2	TRBJ2-7	TRBV27	-	TGTGCCAGCAGCCGCTTGGCTAGCGGGACCTCCTACGAGCAGTACTTC	CASSRLASGTSYEQYF
TRBD1	TRBJ1-1	TRBV18	-	TGTGCCAGCTCACGAGACACAGGGGAAAGCGGGGCTTTCTTT	CASSRDTGESGAFF
TRBD1	TRBJ1-4	TRBV2	-	TGTGCCAGCAGTTATAGGACAGGGGGCAATAACGATGAAAAACTGTTTTTT	CASSYRTGGNNDEKLFF
TRBD1	TRBJ1-4	TRBV4-1	many	TGCGCCAGCAGCCAAGACGGGACAGGGGCCCTCGAAAAACTGTTTTTT	CASSQDGTGALEKLFF
-	TRBJ2-3	TRBV10-3	-	TGTGCCATCAGTGATCTGGCAGATACGCAGTATTTT	CAISDLADTQYF
-	TRBJ1-4	TRBV10-3	-	TGTGCCATCAGTGGAGGCCTTCAGCATAACAATGAAAAACTGTTTTTT	CAISGGLQHNNEKLFF
TRBD2	TRBJ2-7	TRBV6-2/TRBV6-3	-	TGTGCCAGCAGTCCAATAGGCGGGAGCTCCTACGAGCAGTACTTC	CASSPIGGSSYEQYF
-	TRBJ1-5	TRBV4-3	-	TGCGCCAGCAGCCAAGATCTCAGCAATCAGCCCCAGCATTTT	CASSQDLSNQPQHF
-	TRBJ1-5	TRBV7-8	-	TGTGCCAGCACCGAGGGGGGCAATCAGCCCCAGCATTTT	CASTEGGNQPQHF
-	TRBJ1-2	TRBV2	-	TGTGCCAGCAGGGGTGAGGGGAGGTATGGCTACACCTTC	CASRGEGRYGYTF
-	TRBJ1-2	TRBV3-1/TRBV3-2	-	TGTGCCAGCAGCCAGGCAGGGGCCGGCTACACCTTC	CASSQAGAGYTF
-	TRBJ1-2	TRBV28	once	TGTGCCAGCAGTTACGGGGGGGGCCGGATATATGGCTACACCTTC	CASSYGGGRIYGYTF
-	TRBJ1-2	TRBV19	-	TGTGCCAGTAGTATAGTCGGCTATGGCTACACCTTC	CASSIVGYGYTF
-	TRBJ1-3	TRBV27	once	TGTGCCAGCAACGGATCTGGAAACACCATATATTTT	CASNGSGNTIYF
TRBD2	TRBJ2-5	TRBV18	-	TGTGCCAGCACCCAAAGCTCAGGAGCGGGAGGGGTCGCGGAGACCCAGTACTTC	CASTQSSGAGGVAETQYF
-	TRBJ1-5	TRBV6-5	-	TGTGCCAGCAGCTCCGGACCTGATTATCAGCCCCAGCATTTT	CASSSGPDYQPQHF
-	TRBJ2-7	TRBV11-2	-	TGTGCCAGCAGCTTAATCTACGAGCAGTACTTC	CASSLIYEQYF
-	TRBJ2-3	TRBV18	-	TGTGCCAGCTCACCACGGGCGACAGATACGCAGTATTTT	CASSPRATDTQYF
TRBD1	TRBJ2-1	TRBV15	once	TGTGCCACCAGTGAGGACAGGAGCTCCTACAATGAGCAGTTCTTC	CATSEDRSSYNEQFF
TRBD1	TRBJ1-3	TRBV5-6	-	TGTGCCAGCAGTCGGACAGGGGGCTCTGGAAACACCATATATTTT	CASSRTGGSGNTIYF
-	TRBJ1-1	TRBV28	-	TGTGCCAGCAGTTCTACAATGAACACTGAAGCTTTCTTT	CASSSTMNTEAFF